This entry is about one T cell receptor beta chain. Its antigen is as yet unknown. Donors were healthy Caucasian individuals from Russia aged roughly 6 to 95. The total RNA that was extracted per sample amounted to at least 5.5 micrograms. Germline V gene lookup returns CDR1 MNHEY and CDR2 SMNVEV (reference sequence). V lost 6 bases to trimming and J lost 4 bases, with 13 bases between them. The CDR3 is 13 residues long. Together with a sample-barcoded 5' primer, a J-beta primer mix was included in a second PCR lasting about 7 to 12 cycles. TCRdb fed the 5' RACE reads into MiXCR, producing one record per CDR3 protein. The sample comprises over 1.5 million distinct CDR3 sequences, roughly 52% of which are singletons, and 2% to 2.5% rests with the top ten. The data belong to a study of blood T cells in healthy people across ages. Study-wide points: Long-lived and aged donors differed, with more naive CD4+ cells and higher diversity in the long-lived. The CMV status of each donor remained undetermined, and this could have confounded shifts in expanded clonotypes.

The TCR was taken from a woman aged 40 to 50 in good health. The chain combines TRBV27 with TRBJ2-7; the D gene could be TRBD1 or TRBD2 (5 bases each). Source material: blood. The CDR3 here is CASRGRARYEQYF. The DNA of the CDR3 is TGTGCCAGCAGGGGACGGGCGCGATACGAGCAGTACTTC.